This T cell receptor beta chain was identified in a study of cytomegalovirus exposure and HLA in healthy donors. Regarding the study as a whole: TCR beta chain V- and J-gene trimming was linked, in a later analysis, to a missense variant in DCLRE1C.

With regard to this clone: The antigen is not known. One end of the junction varies from germline; a read error may be responsible.

The PCR ran on 60 Vbeta and 13 Jbeta primers. Measured with immunoSEQ multiplex PCR; TCRdb has only the in-frame clones, and not every one. The table has around 200,000 clones, more than 70% seen once. This CDR3 has 15 residues. Germline V gene lookup returns CDR1 SEHNR and CDR2 FQNEAQ (reference sequence). The sequencing sample was made of PBMCs. The gene calls are TRBV7-9 and TRBJ1-3; weak D call: TRBD1 (5 bases). The source of this sequence is a man in his thirties or forties in good health and CMV-seropositive. The CDR3 here is CSSSLAGGTGNTIYF. The CDR3, as DNA: TGTTCCAGCAGCTTAGCCGGGGGTACTGGAAACACCATATATTTT.